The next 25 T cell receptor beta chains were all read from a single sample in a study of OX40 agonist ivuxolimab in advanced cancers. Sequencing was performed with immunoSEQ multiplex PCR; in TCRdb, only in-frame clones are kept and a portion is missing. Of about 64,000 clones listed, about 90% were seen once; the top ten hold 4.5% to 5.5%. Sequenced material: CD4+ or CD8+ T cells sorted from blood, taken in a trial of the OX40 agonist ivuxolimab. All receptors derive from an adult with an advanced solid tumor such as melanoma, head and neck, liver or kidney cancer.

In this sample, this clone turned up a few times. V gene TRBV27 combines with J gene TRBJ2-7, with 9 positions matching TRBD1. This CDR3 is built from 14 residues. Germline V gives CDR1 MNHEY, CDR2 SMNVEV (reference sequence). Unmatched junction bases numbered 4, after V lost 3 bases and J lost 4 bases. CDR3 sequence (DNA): TGTGCCAGCAGTTTGGGACAGGGTAGTTACGAGCAGTACTTC. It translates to CASSLGQGSYEQYF.

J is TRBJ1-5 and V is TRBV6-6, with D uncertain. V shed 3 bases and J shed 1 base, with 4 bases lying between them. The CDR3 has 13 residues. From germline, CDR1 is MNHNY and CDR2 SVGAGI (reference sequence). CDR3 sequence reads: CASSYLSNQPQHF. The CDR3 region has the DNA TGTGCCAGCAGTTATCTGAGCAATCAGCCCCAGCATTTT.

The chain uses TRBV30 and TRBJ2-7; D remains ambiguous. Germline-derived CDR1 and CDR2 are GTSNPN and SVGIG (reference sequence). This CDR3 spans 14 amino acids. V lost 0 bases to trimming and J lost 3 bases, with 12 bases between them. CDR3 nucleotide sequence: TGTGCCTGGAGTGTAGTTAGTGGTGGCTACGAGCAGTACTTC. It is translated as CAWSVVSGGYEQYF.

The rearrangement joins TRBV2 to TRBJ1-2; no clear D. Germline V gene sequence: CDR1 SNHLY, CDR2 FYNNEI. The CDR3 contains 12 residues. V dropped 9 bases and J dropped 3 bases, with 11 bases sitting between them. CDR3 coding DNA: TGTGCCAGTTCCAGGACGGACTATGGCTACACCTTC. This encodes CASSRTDYGYTF.

The CDR3 DNA sequence: TGCGCCAGCAGCTTTGGGGATACGCAGTATTTT. Translating gives CASSFGDTQYF. The chain employs TRBV5-1 and TRBJ2-3; D gene uncertain. CDR3 size: 11 residues. Germline lookup yields CDR1 SGHRS and CDR2 YFSETQ. V was clipped by 2 bases and J by 6 bases, with 4 bases between them.

CDR3 sequence: CASSWAGGLNQPQHF. The CDR3 DNA follows: TGTGCCAGCAGTTGGGCAGGGGGCCTCAATCAGCCCCAGCATTTT. The chain couples TRBV6-5 to TRBJ1-5; TRBD1 aligns across 8 bases. CDR3 length: 15 residues. Germline V CDR1 and CDR2: MNHEY, SVGAGI. Unmatched junction bases numbered 5, after V lost 4 bases and J lost 3 bases.

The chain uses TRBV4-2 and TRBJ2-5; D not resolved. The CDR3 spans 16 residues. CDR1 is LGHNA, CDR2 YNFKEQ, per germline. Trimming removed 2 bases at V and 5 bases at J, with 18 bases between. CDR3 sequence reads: CASSQLIGTLGETQYF. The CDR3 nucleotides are TGTGCCAGCAGCCAACTCATCGGAACCCTAGGGGAGACCCAGTACTTC.

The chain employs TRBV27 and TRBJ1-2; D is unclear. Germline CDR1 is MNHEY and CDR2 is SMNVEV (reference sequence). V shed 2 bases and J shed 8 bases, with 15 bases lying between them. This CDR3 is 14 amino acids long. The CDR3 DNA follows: TGTGCCAGCAGTTTAACGGGCTACCGGGGAGGCTACACCTTC. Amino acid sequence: CASSLTGYRGGYTF.

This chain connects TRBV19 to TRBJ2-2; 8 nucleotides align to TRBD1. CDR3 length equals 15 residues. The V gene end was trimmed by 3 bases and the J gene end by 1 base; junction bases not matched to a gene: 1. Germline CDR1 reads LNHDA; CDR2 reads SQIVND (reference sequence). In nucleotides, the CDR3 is TGTGCCAGTAGTATGGGACAGGTGAACACCGGGGAGCTGTTTTTT. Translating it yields CASSMGQVNTGELFF.

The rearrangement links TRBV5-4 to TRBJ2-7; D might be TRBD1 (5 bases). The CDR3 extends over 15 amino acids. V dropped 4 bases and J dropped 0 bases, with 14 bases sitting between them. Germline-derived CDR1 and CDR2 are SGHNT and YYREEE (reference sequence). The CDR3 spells CASSGKDTYSYEQYF. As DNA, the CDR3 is TGTGCCAGCAGCGGAAAGGACACCTACTCCTACGAGCAGTACTTC.

The CDR3 spells CASRQETQYF. CDR3 in DNA: TGTGCCAGCAGACAAGAGACCCAGTACTTC. The J gene is TRBJ2-5, the V gene TRBV6-6; D uncertain. Per the germline V gene, CDR1 is MNHNY and CDR2 is SVGAGI (reference sequence). The CDR3 has 10 amino acids. V shed 6 bases and J shed 2 bases, with 1 base lying between them.

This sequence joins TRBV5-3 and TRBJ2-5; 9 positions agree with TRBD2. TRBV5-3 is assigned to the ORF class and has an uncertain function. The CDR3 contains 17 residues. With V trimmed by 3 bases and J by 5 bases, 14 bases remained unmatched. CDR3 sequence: CARSWQTLAGCRETQYF. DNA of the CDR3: TGTGCCAGAAGCTGGCAGACCCTAGCGGGATGTAGGGAGACCCAGTACTTC.

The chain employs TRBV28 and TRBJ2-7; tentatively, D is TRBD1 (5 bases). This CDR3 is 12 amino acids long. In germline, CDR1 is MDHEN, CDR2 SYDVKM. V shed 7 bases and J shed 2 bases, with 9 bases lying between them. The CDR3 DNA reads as TGTGCCAGCACCCCAGGGCCCTACGAGCAGTACTTC. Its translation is CASTPGPYEQYF. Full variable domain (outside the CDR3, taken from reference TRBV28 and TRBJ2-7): DVKVTQSSRYLVKRTGEKVFLECVQDMDHENMFWYRQDPGLGLRLIYFSYDVKMKEKGDIPEGYSVSREKKERFSLILESASTNQTSMYLCASTPGPYEQYFGPGTRLTVT.

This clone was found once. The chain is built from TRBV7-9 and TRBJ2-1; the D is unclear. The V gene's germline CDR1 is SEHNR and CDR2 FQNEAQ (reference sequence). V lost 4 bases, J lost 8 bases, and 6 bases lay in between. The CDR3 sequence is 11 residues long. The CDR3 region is CASSYFHEQFF. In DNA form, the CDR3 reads TGTGCCAGCAGCTATTTTCATGAGCAGTTCTTC.

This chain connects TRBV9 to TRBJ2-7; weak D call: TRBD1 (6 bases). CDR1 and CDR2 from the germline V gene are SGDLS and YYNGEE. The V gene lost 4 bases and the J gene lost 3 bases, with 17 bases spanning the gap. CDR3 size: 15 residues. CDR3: CASSRTWTEHYEQYF. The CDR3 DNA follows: TGTGCCAGCAGCCGGACCTGGACAGAACACTACGAGCAGTACTTC.

The CDR3 DNA reads TGTGCCAGCAGCTCGGACAGTCGGGGGGGTACTGAAGCTTTCTTT. Translation: CASSSDSRGGTEAFF. The chain links TRBV7-2 to TRBJ1-1, with D tentatively TRBD1 (6 bases). V was shortened by 4 bases and J by 5 bases, with 17 bases between the two germline ends. The V gene's germline CDR1 is SGHTA and CDR2 FQGNSA. The CDR3 has 15 amino acids.

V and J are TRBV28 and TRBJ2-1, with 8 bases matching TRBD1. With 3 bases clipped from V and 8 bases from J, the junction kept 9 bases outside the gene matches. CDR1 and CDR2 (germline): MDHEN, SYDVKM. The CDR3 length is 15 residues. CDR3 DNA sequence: TGTGCCAGCAGTTTCCTAGGACAGGGTGTTCATGAGCAGTTCTTC. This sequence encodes CASSFLGQGVHEQFF. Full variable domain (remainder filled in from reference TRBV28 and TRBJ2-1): DVKVTQSSRYLVKRTGEKVFLECVQDMDHENMFWYRQDPGLGLRLIYFSYDVKMKEKGDIPEGYSVSREKKERFSLILESASTNQTSMYLCASSFLGQGVHEQFFGPGTRLTVL.

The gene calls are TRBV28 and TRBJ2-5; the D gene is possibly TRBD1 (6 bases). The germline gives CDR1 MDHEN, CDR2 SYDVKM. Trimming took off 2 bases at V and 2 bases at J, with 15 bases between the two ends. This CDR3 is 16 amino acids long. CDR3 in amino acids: CASSLVQGTWQETQYF. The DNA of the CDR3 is TGTGCCAGCAGTTTAGTACAGGGAACATGGCAAGAGACCCAGTACTTC. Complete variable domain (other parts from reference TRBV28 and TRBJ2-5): DVKVTQSSRYLVKRTGEKVFLECVQDMDHENMFWYRQDPGLGLRLIYFSYDVKMKEKGDIPEGYSVSREKKERFSLILESASTNQTSMYLCASSLVQGTWQETQYFGPGTRLLVL.

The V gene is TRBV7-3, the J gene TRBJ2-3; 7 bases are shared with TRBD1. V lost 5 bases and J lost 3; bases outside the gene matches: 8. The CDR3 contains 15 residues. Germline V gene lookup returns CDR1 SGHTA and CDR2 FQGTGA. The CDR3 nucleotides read TGTGCCAGCAGCGCCCAACAGGGGAAGACAGATACGCAGTATTTT. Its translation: CASSAQQGKTDTQYF.

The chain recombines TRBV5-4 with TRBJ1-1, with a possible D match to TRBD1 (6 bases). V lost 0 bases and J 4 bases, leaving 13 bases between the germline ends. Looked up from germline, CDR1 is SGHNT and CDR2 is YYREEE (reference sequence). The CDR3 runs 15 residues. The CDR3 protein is CASSLVTGWFTEAFF. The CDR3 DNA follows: TGTGCCAGCAGCTTGGTAACAGGGTGGTTCACTGAAGCTTTCTTT.

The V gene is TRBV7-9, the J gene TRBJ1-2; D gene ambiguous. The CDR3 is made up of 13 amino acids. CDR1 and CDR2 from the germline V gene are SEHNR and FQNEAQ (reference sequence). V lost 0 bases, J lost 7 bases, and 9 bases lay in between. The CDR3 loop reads CASSLAVFRGYTF. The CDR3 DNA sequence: TGTGCCAGCAGCTTAGCGGTGTTTCGTGGCTACACCTTC. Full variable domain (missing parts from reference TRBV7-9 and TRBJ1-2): DTGVSQNPRHKITKRGQNVTFRCDPISEHNRLYWYRQTLGQGPEFLTYFQNEAQLEKSRLLSDRFSAERPKGSFSTLEIQRTEQGDSAMYLCASSLAVFRGYTFGSGTRLTVV.

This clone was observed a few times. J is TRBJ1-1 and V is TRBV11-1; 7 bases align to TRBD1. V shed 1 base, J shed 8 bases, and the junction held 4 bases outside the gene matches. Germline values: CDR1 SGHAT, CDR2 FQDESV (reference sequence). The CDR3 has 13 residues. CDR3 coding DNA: TGTGCCAGCAGCTTAGGGGACAGAGACGAAGCTTTCTTT. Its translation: CASSLGDRDEAFF. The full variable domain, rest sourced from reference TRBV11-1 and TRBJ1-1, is EAEVAQSPRYKITEKSQAVAFWCDPISGHATLYWYRQILGQGPELLVQFQDESVVDDSQLPKDRFSAERLKGVDSTLKIQPAELGDSAMYLCASSLGDRDEAFFGQGTRLTVV.

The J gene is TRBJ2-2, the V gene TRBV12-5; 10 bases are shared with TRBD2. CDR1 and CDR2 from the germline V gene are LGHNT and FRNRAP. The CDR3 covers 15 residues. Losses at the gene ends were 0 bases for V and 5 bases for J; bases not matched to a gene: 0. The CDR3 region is CASGLVLAGTGELFF. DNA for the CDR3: TGTGCTAGTGGTTTGGTACTAGCGGGAACCGGGGAGCTGTTTTTT.

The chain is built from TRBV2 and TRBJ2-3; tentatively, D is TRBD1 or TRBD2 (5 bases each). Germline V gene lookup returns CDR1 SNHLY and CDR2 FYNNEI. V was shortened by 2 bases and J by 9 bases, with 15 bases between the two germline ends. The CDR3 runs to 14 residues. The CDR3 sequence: CASSETGPSITQYF. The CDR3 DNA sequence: TGTGCCAGCAGTGAAACGGGACCCTCCATAACGCAGTATTTT.

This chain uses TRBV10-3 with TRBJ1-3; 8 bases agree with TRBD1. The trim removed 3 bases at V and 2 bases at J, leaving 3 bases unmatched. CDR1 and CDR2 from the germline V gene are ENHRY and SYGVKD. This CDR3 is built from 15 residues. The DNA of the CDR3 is TGTGCCATCAGTGATAAGACAGGGGCTGGAAACACCATATATTTT. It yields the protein CAISDKTGAGNTIYF.